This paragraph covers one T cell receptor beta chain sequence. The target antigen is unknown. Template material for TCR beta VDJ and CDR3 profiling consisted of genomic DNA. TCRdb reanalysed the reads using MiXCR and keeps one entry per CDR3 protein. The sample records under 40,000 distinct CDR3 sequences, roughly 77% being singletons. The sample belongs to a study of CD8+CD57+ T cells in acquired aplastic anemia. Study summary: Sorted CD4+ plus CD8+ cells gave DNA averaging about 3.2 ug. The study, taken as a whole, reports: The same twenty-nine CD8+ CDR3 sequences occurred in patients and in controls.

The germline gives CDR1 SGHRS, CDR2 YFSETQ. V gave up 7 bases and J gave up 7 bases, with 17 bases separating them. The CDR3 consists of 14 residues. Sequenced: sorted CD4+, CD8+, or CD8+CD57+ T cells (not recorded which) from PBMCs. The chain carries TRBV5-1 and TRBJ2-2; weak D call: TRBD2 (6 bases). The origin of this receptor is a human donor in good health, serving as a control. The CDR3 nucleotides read TGCGCCAGCTCGACGGAGGGGAGGCACGGGGAGCTGTTTTTT. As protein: CASSTEGRHGELFF.